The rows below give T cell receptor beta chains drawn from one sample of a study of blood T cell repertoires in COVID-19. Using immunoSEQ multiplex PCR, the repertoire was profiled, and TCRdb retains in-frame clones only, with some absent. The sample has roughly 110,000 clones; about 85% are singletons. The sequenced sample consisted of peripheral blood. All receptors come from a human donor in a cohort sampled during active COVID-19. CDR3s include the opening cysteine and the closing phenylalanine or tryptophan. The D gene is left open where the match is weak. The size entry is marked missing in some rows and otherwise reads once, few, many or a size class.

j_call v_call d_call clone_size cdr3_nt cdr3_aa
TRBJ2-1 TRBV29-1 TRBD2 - TGCAGCGTTGAAACTAGCGGTAATGAGCAGTTCTTC CSVETSGNEQFF
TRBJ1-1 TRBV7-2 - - TGTGCCAGCAGCTTTTCCCAGACTGAAGCTTTCTTT CASSFSQTEAFF
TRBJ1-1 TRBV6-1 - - TGTGCCAGCAGTGAATCCGGGAAACCCGAAGCTTTCTTT CASSESGKPEAFF
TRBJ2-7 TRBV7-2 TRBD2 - TGTGCCAGCAGCTACGTACTAGCGGCATCCTACGAGCAGTACTTC CASSYVLAASYEQYF
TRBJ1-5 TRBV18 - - TGTGCCAGCGCGGACAATGGGAGCAATCAGCCCCAGCATTTT CASADNGSNQPQHF
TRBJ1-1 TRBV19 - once TGTGCCAGTAGATGGGGGACAAGGGGAATGAACACTGAAGCTTTCTTT CASRWGTRGMNTEAFF
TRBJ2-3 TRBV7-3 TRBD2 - TGTGCCAGCAGCTCCGGGGGGGAGATCTGGGATACGCAGTATTTT CASSSGGEIWDTQYF
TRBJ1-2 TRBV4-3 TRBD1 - TGCGCCAGCAGCCAACAAAAAGCCACCTCGGGGAGAGGGGGCGGCTATGGCTACACCTTC CASSQQKATSGRGGGYGYTF
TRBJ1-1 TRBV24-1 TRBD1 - TGTGCCACCAGTGACGCAGGGGGGAGGAACACTGAAGCTTTCTTT CATSDAGGRNTEAFF
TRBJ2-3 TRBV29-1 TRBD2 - TGCAGCGTTGCTGGACTAGCGGATAAGTTCACAGATACGCAGTATTTT CSVAGLADKFTDTQYF
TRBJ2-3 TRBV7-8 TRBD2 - TGTGCCAGCAGCCGGGGACTAGCGGGGATGACAGATACGCAGTATTTT CASSRGLAGMTDTQYF
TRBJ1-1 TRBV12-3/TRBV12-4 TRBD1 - TGTGCCAGCCGCCCAGGGGGCACTGAAGCTTTCTTT CASRPGGTEAFF
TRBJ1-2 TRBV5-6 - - TGTGCCAGCAGCTTTGGCAGAAGCTATGGCTACACCTTC CASSFGRSYGYTF
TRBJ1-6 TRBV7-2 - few TGTGCCAGCAGCCCGACGGGACATTTAAATTCACCCCTCCACTTT CASSPTGHLNSPLHF
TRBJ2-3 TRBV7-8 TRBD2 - TGTGCCAGCAGCTTAGTGAGCGCCGGGGACTACTTGACAGATACGCAGTATTTT CASSLVSAGDYLTDTQYF